This T cell receptor (beta chain) is from a study of cytomegalovirus exposure and HLA in healthy donors (dated by TCRdb to about 2017). About the investigation overall: According to an earlier analysis of a few hundred of the donors, 150 million to 200 million T cells yielded roughly 110 million unique TCR beta sequences and about 300 Gb of sequence data. Alongside the repertoire data, information on donor age, sex, ethnicity and CMV serostatus was compiled. The study aimed to test whether cataloging public T cell receptors could reveal signatures of past pathogen exposure. About five DR-DQ haplotypes were treated as single units for association and clustering because of strong linkage in the cohort. Rather than drawing on any new phenotypic data, the later analysis identified candidate immune exposures from TCR beta sequences and the way those sequences occurred across donors. The genetic ancestry cluster associated with self-reported Caucasian donors included 81% of the 398 genotyped donors. In an earlier analysis of over 550 of the donors, high-throughput TCR beta sequencing was used to judge whether each TCR beta V gene segment behaved as functional or pseudogenic. The study combined high-throughput TCR immunosequencing, statistical association of individual TCRs with disease status, and machine learning to predict cytomegalovirus infection status. Both class I and class II loci were covered by HLA typing, at four-digit resolution. A separate validation cohort of 90 to 150 different subjects was used in addition to the roughly 620-subject first cohort. An early release that covered some 640 HLA-typed donors contained approximately 300 gigabases of sequencing data and tens of millions of unique TCR sequences. The T cell repertoires of roughly 660 subjects were profiled by immunosequencing and related to cytomegalovirus serostatus. Among 350 to 400 genotyped donors of the cohort, an average of around 240,000 unique TCR beta nucleotide sequences were sequenced per donor, about a sixth of them non-productive. A later genetic analysis took genome-wide SNP genotypes for about three fifths of the 666 donors and used that subset as a discovery cohort. Every discovery cohort repertoire had been produced on one sequencing platform. A later analysis re-examined previously published TCR beta repertoires from roughly 720 donors and added high-resolution HLA genotyping to investigate patterns of TCR occurrence. The number of typed donors differed by locus: about 620-640 for A, B, C, DRB1 and DQB1; approximately 520 for DQA1; some 590 for DPA1; and around 470 for DPB1. Overall results and qualifications from the work: In a later genetic analysis, fewer N-insertions in productive TCRs were reported among donors in an Asian-associated ancestry cluster than the roughly 640-donor mean. Immune exposure information for the cohort was limited to CMV serostatus. Because some donors lacked HLA typing at each locus, the association tests relied only on the typed subset. A later analysis reported that several top co-occurrence clusters appeared linked to parvovirus B19, influenza, CMV and Epstein-Barr virus. Linkage disequilibrium might explain the correlated functional status among segregating V segments, but an unknown experimental factor could not be ruled out. Specific HLA alleles were associated with around 18,000 TCR beta sequences at a false discovery rate of 0.05 in a later analysis. When HLA alleles, especially DR and DQ, strongly co-occurred, attributing TCR associations to individual alleles was difficult. A cluster of highly shared sequence variants was judged likely to be a technical artifact of the sequencing pipeline. The presence/absence analyses assumed that sequencing depth was roughly uniform across donors, and that assumption may not be true. The earlier analysis of almost 600 of the donors excluded roughly 17 rarely observed V segments, including chromosome 9 orphons, because counts were too low. In vitro tests confirmed that a few of the cytomegalovirus-associated TCR beta chains recognize cytomegalovirus antigens. It was suggested by the authors that the approach could potentially be generalized to other disease states and immunological phenotypes. In an earlier analysis of about 600 of the donors, most TCR beta V segments appeared in productive rearrangements about 87% or about 30% of the time, broadly matching IMGT annotations. The classifier was reported to diagnose cytomegalovirus status with high specificity and sensitivity in both the original cohort and the validation cohort. Compared with equally common non-associated chains, HLA-associated TCR beta chains in a later analysis were more clonally expanded and had lower generation probabilities. A further reported finding was that TCR beta sequences accurately predicted the HLA-A and HLA-B alleles for most subjects in the first cohort. In a later analysis, the rate of TCR association differed among HLA loci, with DRB1 alleles having the most associated TCRs and HLA-C alleles having the fewest. A later genetic analysis associated a missense DCLRE1C variant with V-gene and J-gene trimming of TCR beta chains, and an independent cohort replicated the association. Only TCR beta chains were sequenced in this cohort, and the absence of alpha or paired-chain data limited detectable features. The study gave a list of 150 to 200 TCR beta chains associated with cytomegalovirus. Because the 87-base-pair reads could not distinguish some IMGT-functional V segments, including TRBV6-2 and TRBV6-3, those segments were excluded. Across donors, most TCR sequences were observed very rarely, whereas some public TCRs were present in many individuals. According to a later analysis, most CMV-associated TCR beta chains appeared to be HLA-restricted, and the HLA associations seemed to be driven largely by CMV exposure.

Libraries came from the immunoSEQ multiplex PCR assay. For the multiplex PCR, a mixture combining 60 forward primers for TCR Vbeta segments and 13 reverse primers for TCR Jbeta segments was used. The CDR3 region of rearranged TCR beta genes was amplified from genomic DNA by a multiplex PCR assay. On the Illumina HiSeq System, the amplified TCR beta libraries were sequenced as 87-base-pair reads. From the authors' description of their analysis: In a later analysis, about 80 million unique TCR beta chains were counted across the 500 to 850 repertoires, and approximately 9.9 million of these chains were shared by at least two donors. To remove PCR and sequencing errors, raw reads were error-corrected and collapsed into unique sequences using a nearest-neighbor algorithm that merged closely related sequences. CDR3 sequences were aligned to IMGT reference sequences to assign V, D and J gene segments. For a sequence to be retained, a match of at least six nucleotides was required to both a V gene segment and a J gene segment. A rearrangement was called productive if the CDR3 had no stop codons and remained in frame with V and J, and every other rearrangement was called non-productive. Following IMGT convention, CDR3 was defined as the stretch from the second conserved V-encoded cysteine to the conserved J-encoded phenylalanine. The earlier analysis of some 550 of the donors excluded any sequence lacking an unambiguous match to a single V gene segment. An earlier analysis of fewer than 750 of the donors called V segments functional above 56.7% productive rearrangements and segregating when the between-donor standard deviation exceeded 5%. A statistical classification framework was built to diagnose cytomegalovirus status from the catalog of TCR beta chain sequences. V and J gene assignment, in a later analysis, came from comparing TCR nucleotide sequences with IMGT/GENE-DB human TR gene sequences. The TCRdist pipeline was used in a later analysis to assign CDR3 sequences and most-parsimonious VDJ recombination scenarios. In a later analysis, every TCR beta chain was defined by the combination of its CDR3 amino acid sequence and its V-gene family, and reads without a unique V-gene family were dropped. A later analysis removed 550 to 650 highly shared, low-generation-probability nucleotide sequences to deal with suspected cross-contamination and a sequencing artifact. For each public chain, a later analysis derived a clonal expansion index from normalized ranks of inferred template counts within each repertoire. In a later analysis, generation probabilities were computed using a VDJ recombination model fitted to out-of-frame rearrangements, and the results were checked against IGoR. Hypergeometric tests were used in a later analysis to score TCR-TCR, TCR-HLA and TCR-CMV co-occurrence, with a repertoire-size bias correction applied to the TCR pairs. False discovery rates were estimated in a later analysis by permuting HLA or CMV assignments 20 times. In a later analysis, co-occurring TCRs were grouped with DBSCAN, and TCRdist sequence similarity was added when clustering was performed within HLA-allele-positive subsets. Repertoires with fewer than 30,000 or more than 120,000 public chains were left out of co-occurrence clustering, as were a handful of repertoires with anomalous nucleotide sharing. TCRdb limited this immuneACCESS table to in-frame rearrangements with V and J called. A share of clones is missing; checked studies link under half to unresolved V genes, and the rest is unexplained. That table furnishes V, J and clone size, whereas the DNA furnished D and trimming. The sample table contains about 130,000 clones; only one count was recorded for around three quarters of them. Jointly, the top ten make up over 3% of the sample.

Its CDR3 holds 15 amino acids, cysteine through phenylalanine. Left in the record is the CDR3 DNA by itself, 45 bases read in frame from the first base. Via the germline V gene (reference sequence), CDR1 is SEHNR and CDR2 FQNEAQ. V is pared back by 5 bases and J by 8 bases, with 21 bases lying between the germline termini. The cohort was made up of 500 to 800 healthy bone marrow donors. At the time of sampling, every cohort member was nominally healthy, though immune exposures that went unrecorded were likely present. The donor tested CMV seronegative and was one of the 352 seronegative cohort members. A peripheral blood sample was collected from each donor, and TCR beta sequencing was performed on peripheral blood mononuclear cells. Genomic DNA was extracted from the blood cell samples with the Qiagen DNeasy Blood Extraction Kit. With regard to this clone: Its target antigen remains unknown. Base qualities were left out, and no much larger clone turns up one base away.

This TCR came from a man aged 40-50 years in good health and CMV-seronegative. What was sequenced was PBMCs. The sequence links TRBV7-9 to TRBJ1-2, with TRBD1 tentatively as D gene (5 bases match). The CDR3 reads as follows: CASSPVPGLVWGYTF. The bases are TGTGCCAGCAGCCCAGTCCCGGGACTAGTTTGGGGCTACACCTTC.